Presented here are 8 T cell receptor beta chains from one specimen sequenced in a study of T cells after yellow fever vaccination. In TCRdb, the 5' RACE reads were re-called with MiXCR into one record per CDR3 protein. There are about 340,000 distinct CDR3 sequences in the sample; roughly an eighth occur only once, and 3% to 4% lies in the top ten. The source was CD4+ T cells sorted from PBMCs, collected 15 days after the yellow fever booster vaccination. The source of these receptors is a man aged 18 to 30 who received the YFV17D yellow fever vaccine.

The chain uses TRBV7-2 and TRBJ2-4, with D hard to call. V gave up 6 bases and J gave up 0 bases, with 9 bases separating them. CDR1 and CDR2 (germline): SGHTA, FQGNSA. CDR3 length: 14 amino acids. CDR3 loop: CASSSQLAKNIQYF. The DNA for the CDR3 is TGTGCCAGCAGTTCACAGCTAGCCAAAAACATTCAGTACTTC. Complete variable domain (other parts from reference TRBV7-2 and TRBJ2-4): GAGVSQSPSNKVTEKGKDVELRCDPISGHTALYWYRQSLGQGLEFLIYFQGNSAPDKSGLPSDRFSAERTGGSVSTLTIQRTQQEDSAVYLCASSSQLAKNIQYFGAGTRLSVL.

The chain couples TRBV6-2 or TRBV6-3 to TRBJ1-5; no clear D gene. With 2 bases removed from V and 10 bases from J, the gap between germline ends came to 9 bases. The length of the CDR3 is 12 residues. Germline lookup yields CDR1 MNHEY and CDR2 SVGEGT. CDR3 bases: TGTGCCAGCAGTTACCGCCCGGGTCCCCAGCATTTT. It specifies CASSYRPGPQHF.

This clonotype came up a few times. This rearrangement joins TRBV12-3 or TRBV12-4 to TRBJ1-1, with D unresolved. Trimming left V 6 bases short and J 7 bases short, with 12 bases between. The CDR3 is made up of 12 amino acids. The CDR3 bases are TGTGCCAGCAGCAAGGTGGGGATTGAAGCTTTCTTT. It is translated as CASSKVGIEAFF.

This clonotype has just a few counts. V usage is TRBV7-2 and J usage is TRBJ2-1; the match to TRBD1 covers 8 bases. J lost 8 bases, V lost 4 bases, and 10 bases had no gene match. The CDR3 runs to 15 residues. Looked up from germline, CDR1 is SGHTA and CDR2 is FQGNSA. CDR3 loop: CASSSFGQGQDEQFF. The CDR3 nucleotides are TGTGCCAGCAGCTCCTTCGGACAGGGTCAGGATGAGCAGTTCTTC. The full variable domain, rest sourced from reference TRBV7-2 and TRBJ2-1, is GAGVSQSPSNKVTEKGKDVELRCDPISGHTALYWYRQSLGQGLEFLIYFQGNSAPDKSGLPSDRFSAERTGGSVSTLTIQRTQQEDSAVYLCASSSFGQGQDEQFFGPGTRLTVL.

CDR3: CASSPQGQGAGELFF. The CDR3 region has the DNA TGTGCCAGCAGCCCCCAGGGACAGGGGGCCGGGGAGCTGTTTTTT. The chain links TRBV7-3 to TRBJ2-2, with 11 bases fitting TRBD1. The CDR3 sequence is 15 residues long. The ends lost 5 bases at V and 6 bases at J; junction bases unmatched: 5. Germline V gene sequence: CDR1 SGHTA, CDR2 FQGTGA.

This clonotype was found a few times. CDR3 sequence: CASSIGGRWYEQYF. The CDR3 DNA sequence: TGTGCCAGTAGTATCGGGGGCAGGTGGTACGAGCAGTACTTC. This chain joins TRBV19 and TRBJ2-7, with D possibly being TRBD1 or TRBD2 (6 bases each). The germline V gene has CDR1 LNHDA and CDR2 SQIVND (reference sequence). CDR3 size: 14 residues. Trimming shortened V by 3 bases and J by 4 bases, and 13 bases separated the two germline ends.

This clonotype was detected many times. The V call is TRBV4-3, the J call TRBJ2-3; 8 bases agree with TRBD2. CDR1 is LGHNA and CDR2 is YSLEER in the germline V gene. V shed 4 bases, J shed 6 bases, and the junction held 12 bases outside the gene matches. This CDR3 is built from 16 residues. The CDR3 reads CASSPRRGGGSDTQYF. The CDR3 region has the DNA TGCGCCAGCAGCCCCCGACGGGGGGGCGGGTCGGATACGCAGTATTTT.

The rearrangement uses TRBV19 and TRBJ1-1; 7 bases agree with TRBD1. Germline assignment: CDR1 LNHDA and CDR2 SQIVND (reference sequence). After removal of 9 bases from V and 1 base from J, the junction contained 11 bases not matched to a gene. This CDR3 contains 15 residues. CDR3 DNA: TGTGCCAGCAAATGGGGGGCAGGGGGGAACACTGAAGCTTTCTTT. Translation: CASKWGAGGNTEAFF.